The rows below give T cell receptor beta chains drawn from one sample of a study of blood T cell repertoires in COVID-19. Clones were sequenced by immunoSEQ multiplex PCR, and TCRdb holds only the in-frame ones, with some missing. The data contain approximately 290,000 clones, about 89% of them singletons. The sequenced material came from peripheral blood. The receptor source for this set is a man in his thirties or forties with acute or convalescent COVID-19. The CDR3 runs from the conserved cysteine through the conserved F or W. Only some rows state a clone size, as once, few, many or a class for expanded clones.

.	TRBV5-1	TRBJ1-1	CASRPQMNTEAFF
.	TRBV12-3/TRBV12-4	TRBJ1-1	CASSPSLNTEAFF
.	TRBV27	TRBJ1-2	CASSLGQGIYGYTF
.	TRBV5-1	TRBJ1-2	CASSLARTEANYGYTF
once	TRBV18	TRBJ2-7	CASTLGQGRSYEQYF
.	TRBV5-1	TRBJ2-5	CASSLAGQGGRETQYF
.	TRBV21-1	TRBJ2-2	CASSAPTSGNTGELFF
.	TRBV7-8	TRBJ1-5	CASSTLDSRSQHF
once	TRBV9	TRBJ1-6	CASSVDTEYNSPLHF
.	TRBV9	TRBJ1-1	CASSPSNTEAFF
few	TRBV6-5	TRBJ1-4	CASRTRGLAEKLFF
.	TRBV6-6	TRBJ2-1	CASSYAGDEQFF
.	TRBV6-5	TRBJ2-7	CASTLGLLVIEQYF
.	TRBV28	TRBJ1-2	CASLYLRGLKGGYTF
.	TRBV11-3	TRBJ2-3	CASSNSGGRTDTQYF
.	TRBV27	TRBJ1-2	CASTDRANYYGYTF
.	TRBV28	TRBJ2-1	CASSFGNRYNEQFF
.	TRBV28	TRBJ1-4	CASSSNLQGYGNEKLFF
.	TRBV5-8	TRBJ1-2	CASSFPLGGAGRRRGYTF
.	TRBV12-3/TRBV12-4	TRBJ2-2	CASSHSGTGELFF
.	TRBV18	TRBJ1-6	CASSPPGHGNSPLHF
.	TRBV5-1	TRBJ1-2	CASSFGREAGYTF
few	TRBV2	TRBJ1-1	CASSAAGRNTEAFF
once	TRBV7-3	TRBJ2-7	CASSLAEDYEQYF
.	TRBV6-5	TRBJ1-4	CASSHRQATNEKLFF
.	TRBV3-1/TRBV3-2	TRBJ1-6	CASSQYRDNSPLHF
.	TRBV18	TRBJ1-1	CASSLLQENTEAFF
.	TRBV19	TRBJ1-1	CASTPGHVNTEAFF
.	TRBV28	TRBJ2-4	CASSSGSHSKNIQYF